The following is a T cell receptor (beta chain) sequence with its context. The antigen is unknown. Germline CDR1 reads GTSNPN; CDR2 reads SVGIG (reference sequence). Deletions cut 2 bases from V and 5 bases from J, with 16 bases between. The CDR3 length is 15 residues. The sample originates from a study of cytomegalovirus exposure and HLA in healthy donors. PCR used 60 Vbeta primers and 13 Jbeta primers. The table came from immunoSEQ multiplex PCR; TCRdb's copy has only in-frame clones and leaves some out. The sample shows roughly 45,000 clones, approximately 57% of them seen only once. Study outcomes and limitations: It was only CMV serostatus that was available as immune exposure information.

The chain combines TRBV30 with TRBJ2-1, with a weak D call TRBD2 (6 bases). The receptor was derived from a man in his 60s in good health and CMV-seropositive. The sample comprised PBMCs. CDR3 DNA: TGTGCCTGGAGTCCATTGGGCGGGGCCAACAATGAGCAGTTCTTC. Its protein product is CAWSPLGGANNEQFF.